The 29 T cell receptor beta chains presented below share a single source sample, sequenced in a study of T cell responses to AZD1222 COVID-19 vaccine. Here immunoSEQ multiplex PCR was the method, and the copy in TCRdb shows in-frame clones only, minus some. The repertoire holds some 48,000 clones, with around 85% as singletons. The starting material was peripheral blood, obtained 28 days after the second AZD1222 dose. These receptors all stem from an adult who received the AZD1222 COVID-19 vaccine.

This chain connects TRBV9 to TRBJ1-1, with 8 positions matching TRBD1. V was clipped by 0 bases and J by 0 bases; unmatched bases: 7. The CDR3 runs to 17 residues. Germline V gene sequence: CDR1 SGDLS, CDR2 YYNGEE. The CDR3 protein is CASSVGGTGHMNTEAFF. The CDR3 DNA reads TGTGCCAGCAGCGTAGGGGGGACAGGCCATATGAACACTGAAGCTTTCTTT.

The chain recombines TRBV7-8 with TRBJ2-7; 8 bases align to TRBD2. After removal of 2 bases from V and 5 bases from J, the junction contained 5 bases not matched to a gene. The CDR3 runs to 14 residues. Germline CDR1 and CDR2: SGHVS and FQNEAQ. The CDR3 coding sequence is TGTGCCAGCAGCTTACGTCAGCGGGAGAACGAGCAGTACTTC. It codes for CASSLRQRENEQYF.

This clone was observed a single time. The chain joins TRBV30 to TRBJ2-2, with D perhaps assigned TRBD1 or TRBD2 (6 bases each). The CDR3 length is 14 residues. The V gene's germline CDR1 is GTSNPN and CDR2 SVGIG (reference sequence). Trimming cost V 2 bases and J 4 bases, with 11 bases left between them. In nucleotides, the CDR3 is TGTGCCTGGAGTACAGGGAGGACCACCGGGGAGCTGTTTTTT. This sequence encodes CAWSTGRTTGELFF.

The chain recombines TRBV7-9 with TRBJ1-2; D is uncertain. The germline CDR1 and CDR2 sequences are SEHNR and FQNEAQ (reference sequence). Trimming removed 1 base at V and 4 bases at J, with 10 bases between. The CDR3 length is 14 residues. CDR3: CASSLGSATYGYTF. The CDR3 nucleotides are TGTGCCAGCAGCTTAGGATCCGCGACCTATGGCTACACCTTC.

The rearrangement uses TRBV7-2 and TRBJ2-2; perhaps TRBD2 as D (5 bases). CDR1 and CDR2 from the germline V gene are SGHTA and FQGNSA. The CDR3 runs 16 residues. V lost 0 bases and J 4 bases, leaving 12 bases between the germline ends. CDR3 in amino acids: CASSLAWSGATGELFF. DNA of the CDR3: TGTGCCAGCAGCTTAGCGTGGAGCGGAGCCACCGGGGAGCTGTTTTTT.

This clone was detected once. The chain links TRBV28 to TRBJ2-3, with 10 bases that match TRBD1. CDR3 length: 15 residues. With 5 bases clipped from V and 5 bases from J, the junction kept 7 bases outside the gene matches. Germline values: CDR1 MDHEN, CDR2 SYDVKM. The CDR3 sequence: CASSSSGTGVDTQYF. The CDR3 coding sequence is TGTGCCAGCAGTAGTTCCGGGACAGGGGTAGATACGCAGTATTTT.

The CDR3 protein is CSASDSSGDLRAQYF. The CDR3 DNA sequence: TGCAGTGCTAGTGATTCTAGCGGGGACCTCAGGGCCCAGTACTTC. The chain employs TRBV20-1 and TRBJ2-5, with 9 bases that match TRBD2. CDR3 length equals 15 residues. Trimming took 3 bases from V and 9 from J; bases not matched to a gene: 14. The V gene's germline CDR1 is DFQATT and CDR2 SNEGSKA (reference sequence).

This clone was counted a single time. The chain recombines TRBV7-9 with TRBJ2-5; maybe TRBD1 (6 bases). This CDR3 comprises 16 residues. V was cut by 0 bases and J by 2 bases, with 13 bases left in between. The germline V gene encodes CDR1 SEHNR and CDR2 FQNEAQ (reference sequence). The CDR3 DNA is TGTGCCAGCAGCTTAGCCCGGACAGAGCCACAAGAGACCCAGTACTTC. Translated, it gives CASSLARTEPQETQYF.

The chain has TRBV18 and TRBJ2-1; D is uncertain. The CDR3 has 14 amino acids. Deletions cut 4 bases from V and 4 bases from J, with 11 bases between. Germline values: CDR1 KGHSH, CDR2 LQKENI. This CDR3 is CASSLDGRYNEQFF. The CDR3 nucleotides are TGTGCCAGCTCACTGGACGGAAGATACAATGAGCAGTTCTTC.

In this sample, this clone turned up a few times. The V and J genes are TRBV5-4 and TRBJ2-7, with 7 positions matching TRBD2. V was pared by 2 bases and J by 4 bases, with 6 bases of the junction left unmatched. Germline CDR1 is SGHNT and CDR2 is YYREEE (reference sequence). The CDR3 runs 14 residues. CDR3 loop: CASSFWTSPYEQYF. CDR3 DNA sequence: TGTGCCAGCAGCTTTTGGACTAGTCCTTACGAGCAGTACTTC.

V and J are TRBV27 and TRBJ1-3; D is uncertain. Looked up from germline, CDR1 is MNHEY and CDR2 is SMNVEV (reference sequence). The CDR3 sequence is 16 residues long. The V and J ends lost 0 bases and 2 bases respectively, with 11 bases between them. Here the CDR3 DNA reads TGTGCCAGCAGTTTATCCTCAATGTGGGCTGGAAACACCATATATTTT. This gives the protein CASSLSSMWAGNTIYF.

CDR3 in amino acids: CASSPLTSTDTQYF. CDR3 in DNA: TGCGCCAGCAGTCCCCTGACTAGCACAGATACGCAGTATTTT. The gene calls are TRBV5-1 and TRBJ2-3; D gene uncertain. CDR1 is SGHRS and CDR2 is YFSETQ in the germline V gene. The length of the CDR3 is 14 residues. V was shortened by 5 bases and J by 0 bases, with 10 bases between the two germline ends. Complete variable domain (other parts from reference TRBV5-1 and TRBJ2-3): KAGVTQTPRYLIKTRGQQVTLSCSPISGHRSVSWYQQTPGQGLQFLFEYFSETQRNKGNFPGRFSGRQFSNSRSEMNVSTLELGDSALYLCASSPLTSTDTQYFGPGTRLTVL.

The rearrangement uses TRBV15 and TRBJ2-7, with 7 positions matching TRBD1. CDR1 is LNHNV, CDR2 YYDKDF, per germline (reference sequence). V was clipped by 0 bases and J by 2 bases; unmatched bases: 4. This CDR3 region has 15 residues. This CDR3 is CATSRDLQGTYEQYF. Written as DNA, the CDR3 is TGTGCCACCAGCAGAGATCTACAGGGGACCTACGAGCAGTACTTC.

This clone was detected a few times. The V call is TRBV7-2, the J call TRBJ2-3; 9 bases agree with TRBD2. J gave up 3 bases and V 1 base, and 2 bases lay outside the gene matches. The CDR3 sequence is 15 residues long. CDR1 and CDR2 from the germline V gene are SGHTA and FQGNSA. This CDR3 reads CASSLEAGGTDTQYF. CDR3 sequence (DNA): TGTGCCAGCAGCTTAGAAGCGGGAGGAACAGATACGCAGTATTTT.

In its sample, this clone was seen a few times. The J gene is TRBJ1-3, the V gene TRBV7-9; D remains ambiguous. Trimming took 5 bases from V and 1 from J, leaving 12 bases between them. Germline V gene data show CDR1 as SEHNR and CDR2 as FQNEAQ (reference sequence). The CDR3 length is 15 residues. The CDR3 loop is CASSGTPESGNTIYF. Here the CDR3 DNA reads TGTGCCAGCAGCGGCACACCAGAGTCTGGAAACACCATATATTTT. The full variable domain, completed using reference TRBV7-9 and TRBJ1-3, is DTGVSQNPRHKITKRGQNVTFRCDPISEHNRLYWYRQTLGQGPEFLTYFQNEAQLEKSRLLSDRFSAERPKGSFSTLEIQRTEQGDSAMYLCASSGTPESGNTIYFGEGSWLTVV.

This clone was recorded once. The chain links TRBV12-3 or TRBV12-4 to TRBJ2-7; TRBD1 aligns across 8 bases. There are 13 residues in the CDR3. J lost 5 bases, V lost 5 bases, and 5 bases had no gene match. The CDR3 is CASSTGQGHEQYF. The CDR3 nucleotides read TGTGCCAGCAGTACAGGACAGGGCCACGAGCAGTACTTC.

V is TRBV6-5 and J is TRBJ2-7; TRBD1 is a possible D gene (6 bases). With 7 bases removed from V and 2 bases from J, the gap between germline ends came to 15 bases. This CDR3 is 14 amino acids long. Germline V gene sequence: CDR1 MNHEY, CDR2 SVGAGI. The CDR3 bases are TGTGCCAGCACTCCTCTGACAGGACCCTACGAGCAGTACTTC. The encoded protein is CASTPLTGPYEQYF.

The chain links TRBV18 to TRBJ2-7, with TRBD1 as a possible D gene (5 bases). The germline V gene has CDR1 KGHSH and CDR2 LQKENI. Trimming stripped 2 bases from V and 3 bases from J, with 11 bases between. The CDR3 length is 14 residues. CDR3 residues: CASSPNRQNYEQYF. CDR3 coding DNA: TGTGCCAGCTCACCAAACAGACAGAACTACGAGCAGTACTTC.

V is TRBV10-1 and J is TRBJ2-3, with 8 bases identical to TRBD1. The germline V gene encodes CDR1 WNHNN and CDR2 SYGVQD (reference sequence). Trimming at V came to 2 bases and at J to 1 base, leaving 5 bases not matched to a gene. This CDR3 is built from 16 residues. The chain's CDR3 is CASSETPGQGTDTQYF. In DNA form, the CDR3 reads TGCGCCAGCAGTGAGACACCGGGACAGGGCACAGATACGCAGTATTTT.

The chain links TRBV28 to TRBJ1-2; D is uncertain. The CDR3 extends over 13 amino acids. V was cut by 5 bases and J by 0 bases, with 7 bases left in between. The germline gives CDR1 MDHEN, CDR2 SYDVKM. The CDR3 sequence is CASSPRPNYGYTF. DNA for the CDR3: TGTGCCAGCAGTCCACGGCCTAACTATGGCTACACCTTC.

This chain uses TRBV12-3 or TRBV12-4 with TRBJ1-2; unclear D gene. CDR3 size: 13 residues. Between the trimmed V and J ends, which lost 8 bases and 8 bases, there was a span of 18 bases. This CDR3 reads CASRLDGEQGYTF. CDR3 sequence (DNA): TGTGCCAGCCGCCTGGACGGGGAGCAAGGCTACACCTTC.

The chain uses TRBV27 and TRBJ1-2; D gene ambiguous. The CDR3 extends over 13 amino acids. The V gene's germline CDR1 is MNHEY and CDR2 SMNVEV (reference sequence). Trimming cost V 2 bases and J 2 bases, with 6 bases left between them. CDR3 sequence reads: CASSLASNYGYTF. CDR3 bases: TGTGCCAGCAGTTTAGCCAGCAACTATGGCTACACCTTC.

This rearrangement joins TRBV7-2 to TRBJ2-2; D ambiguous. Germline V gene sequence: CDR1 SGHTA, CDR2 FQGNSA. V lost 1 base and J 7 bases, leaving 16 bases between the germline ends. The length of the CDR3 is 16 residues. The CDR3 reads CASSLGVAVKGGELFF. The CDR3 region has the DNA TGTGCCAGCAGCTTAGGAGTGGCGGTCAAAGGCGGGGAGCTGTTTTTT.

The rearrangement links TRBV21-1 to TRBJ1-2. TRBV21-1 is a known pseudogene. The CDR3 runs 14 residues. Here the CDR3 DNA reads TGTGCCAGCAGCCCCTTTATAAGGAACTATGGCTACACCTTC. Translating gives CASSPFIRNYGYTF.

The chain carries TRBV6-6 and TRBJ1-6, with D possibly matching TRBD1 (5 bases). Germline CDR1 reads MNHNY; CDR2 reads SVGAGI (reference sequence). This CDR3 spans 16 amino acids. V shed 0 bases and J shed 6 bases, with 12 bases lying between them. The CDR3: CASSYSEGFSNSPLHF. In DNA, the CDR3 is TGTGCCAGCAGTTACTCTGAGGGGTTTTCTAATTCACCCCTCCACTTT.

This sequence joins TRBV10-3 and TRBJ1-5, with a possible D match to TRBD1 (6 bases). Germline V gene lookup returns CDR1 ENHRY and CDR2 SYGVKD. V lost 10 bases to trimming and J lost 0 bases, with 16 bases between them. The CDR3 totals 15 residues. The DNA for the CDR3 is TGTGCCACCAGGGGAGAGCTAGATAGCAATCAGCCCCAGCATTTT. This sequence encodes CATRGELDSNQPQHF.

The rearrangement links TRBV7-8 to TRBJ1-6; no clear D gene. V was clipped by 2 bases and J by 10 bases, with 6 bases between them. Germline V gene lookup returns CDR1 SGHVS and CDR2 FQNEAQ. The CDR3 runs 12 residues. CDR3 loop: CASSLLESPLHF. The DNA for the CDR3 is TGTGCCAGCAGCTTACTGGAATCACCCCTCCACTTT.

This sequence joins TRBV7-2 and TRBJ1-4, with D uncertain. Germline values: CDR1 SGHTA, CDR2 FQGNSA. Trimming took off 4 bases at V and 6 bases at J, with 9 bases between the two ends. The CDR3 totals 13 residues. CDR3 bases: TGTGCCAGCAGCTCGTACCGGGATGAAAAACTGTTTTTT. It is translated as CASSSYRDEKLFF.

The chain recombines TRBV30 with TRBJ2-7, with D uncertain. V was cut by 0 bases and J by 1 base, with 7 bases left in between. Germline V lookup: CDR1 GTSNPN, CDR2 SVGIG (reference sequence). The CDR3 runs to 13 residues. CDR3 DNA: TGTGCCTGGAGTGTACCGCCATCCTACGAGCAGTACTTC. Its protein product is CAWSVPPSYEQYF.